The entry that follows covers one T cell receptor (beta chain) sequence. Its antigen is not known. The authors ran the assay at deep level. The protocol was immunoSEQ multiplex PCR, while the TCRdb copy is restricted to in-frame clones and leaves out a portion. The sample has 660,000 or so clones; roughly 95% are singletons. This specimen belongs to a study of shared clonotypes between healthy human individuals. As for the study in general: Donors were two women and a few men aged 18 to 49. Broader study findings: A reduction in generation probabilities was seen for non-shared clonotypes relative to those shared by all four donors. It was observed that 4% to 6% of naive CD4 clonotypes were shared across a few donors.

CDR3 length equals 19 residues. Germline assignment: CDR1 LGHNA and CDR2 YNFKEQ. V shed 0 bases, J shed 0 bases, and the junction held 8 bases outside the gene matches. Positive CCR7 selection of CD45RO-negative cells yielded the naive CD8 cells, and terminally differentiated effector memory CD45RA+ cells were excluded. This chain joins TRBV4-2 and TRBJ2-1; 10 bases align to TRBD2. The clonotype comes from a woman aged 25 to 39 in good health. Input material: naive CD8+ T cells sorted from blood. CDR3 region: CASSQDRTSGMSSYNEQFF. In DNA, the CDR3 is TGTGCCAGCAGCCAAGATCGCACTAGCGGGATGAGCTCCTACAATGAGCAGTTCTTC.